The TCR beta chain under discussion was sequenced for a study of T cell clones after liver transplantation. CDR3 length equals 14 residues. V shed 6 bases and J shed 7 bases, with 15 bases lying between them. Germline loops: CDR1 MNHEY, CDR2 SMNVEV (reference sequence). The assay was immunoSEQ multiplex PCR, and TCRdb's table has in-frame clones only and misses some. This table has more than 100,000 clones, roughly 80% appearing once. The source material was CD4+ T cells from blood, sampled around 50 months after liver transplant. The V and J genes are TRBV27 and TRBJ2-2; no clear D. The receptor was isolated from a human patient who received a liver transplant. Some of the T cells might come from the graft donor. The CDR3 region is CASSPRRINGELFF. The CDR3, as DNA: TGTGCCAGCAGCCCAAGACGAATTAACGGGGAGCTGTTTTTT.